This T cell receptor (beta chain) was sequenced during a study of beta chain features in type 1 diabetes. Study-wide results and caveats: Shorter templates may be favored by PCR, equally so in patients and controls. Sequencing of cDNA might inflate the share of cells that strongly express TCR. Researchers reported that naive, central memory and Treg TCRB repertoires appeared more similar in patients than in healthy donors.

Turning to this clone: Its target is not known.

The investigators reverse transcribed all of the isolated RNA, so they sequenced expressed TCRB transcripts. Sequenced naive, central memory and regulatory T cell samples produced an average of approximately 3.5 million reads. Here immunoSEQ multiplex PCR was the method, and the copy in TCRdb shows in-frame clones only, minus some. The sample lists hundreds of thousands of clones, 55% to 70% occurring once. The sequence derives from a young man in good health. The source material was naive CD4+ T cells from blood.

The CDR3 DNA follows: TGTGCCAGCAGTGAGTGGCTAGCGGGAGACGAGCAGTACTTC. Protein sequence: CASSEWLAGDEQYF. The chain has TRBV25-1 and TRBJ2-7; TRBD2 aligns across 10 bases. Unmatched junction bases numbered 4, after V lost 3 bases and J lost 5 bases. CDR1 MGHDK and CDR2 SYGVNS come from the germline V gene. This CDR3 region has 14 residues.